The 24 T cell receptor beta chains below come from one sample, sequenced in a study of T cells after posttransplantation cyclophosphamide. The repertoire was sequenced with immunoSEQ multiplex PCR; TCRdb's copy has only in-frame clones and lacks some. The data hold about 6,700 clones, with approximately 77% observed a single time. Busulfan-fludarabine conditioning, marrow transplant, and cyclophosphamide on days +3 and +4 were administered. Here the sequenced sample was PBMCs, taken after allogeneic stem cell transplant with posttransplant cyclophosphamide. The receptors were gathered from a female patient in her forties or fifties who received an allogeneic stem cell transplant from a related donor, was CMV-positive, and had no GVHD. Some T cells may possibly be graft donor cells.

The CDR3 nucleotides read TGTGCCAGCAGCGGGACTAGCCTAGGGGGGAATGAGCAGTTCTTC. Amino acids: CASSGTSLGGNEQFF. This chain joins TRBV2 and TRBJ2-1; 9 bases map to TRBD2. The length of the CDR3 is 15 residues. V was clipped by 6 bases and J by 7 bases; unmatched bases: 10. Germline-derived CDR1 and CDR2 are SNHLY and FYNNEI.

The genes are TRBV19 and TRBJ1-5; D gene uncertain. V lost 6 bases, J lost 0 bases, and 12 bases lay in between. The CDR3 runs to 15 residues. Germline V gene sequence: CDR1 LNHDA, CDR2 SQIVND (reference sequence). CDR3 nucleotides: TGTGCCAGTAGCCCCGTGGCAGGTAGCAATCAGCCCCAGCATTTT. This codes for CASSPVAGSNQPQHF.

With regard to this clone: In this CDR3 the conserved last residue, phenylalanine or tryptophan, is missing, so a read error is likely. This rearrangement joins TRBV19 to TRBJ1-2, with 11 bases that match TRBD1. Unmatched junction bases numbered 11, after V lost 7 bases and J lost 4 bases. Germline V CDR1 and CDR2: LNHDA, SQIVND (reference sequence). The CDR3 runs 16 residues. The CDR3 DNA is TGTGCCAGTACCAATGGACAGGGGGCGCCTGTCTATGGCTACACCCTC. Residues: CASTNGQGAPVYGYTL.

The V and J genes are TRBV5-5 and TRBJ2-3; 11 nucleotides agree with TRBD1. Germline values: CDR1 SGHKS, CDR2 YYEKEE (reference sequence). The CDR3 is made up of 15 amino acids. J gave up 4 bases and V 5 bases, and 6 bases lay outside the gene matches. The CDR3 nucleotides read TGTGCCAGCAGTCCCCGGACAGGGGGCGCAGATACGCAGTATTTT. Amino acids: CASSPRTGGADTQYF.

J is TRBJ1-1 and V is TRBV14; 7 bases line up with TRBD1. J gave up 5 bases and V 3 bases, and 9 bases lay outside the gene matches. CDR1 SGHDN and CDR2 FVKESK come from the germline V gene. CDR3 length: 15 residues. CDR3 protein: CASSQITGAGTEAFF. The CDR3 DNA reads TGTGCCAGCAGCCAGATCACAGGGGCGGGTACTGAAGCTTTCTTT.

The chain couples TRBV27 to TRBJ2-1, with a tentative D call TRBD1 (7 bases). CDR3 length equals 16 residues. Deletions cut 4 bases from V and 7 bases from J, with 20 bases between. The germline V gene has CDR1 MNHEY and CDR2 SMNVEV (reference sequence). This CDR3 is CASSSPEGRGRNEQFF. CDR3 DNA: TGTGCCAGCAGTTCCCCGGAGGGCAGGGGGAGAAATGAGCAGTTCTTC.

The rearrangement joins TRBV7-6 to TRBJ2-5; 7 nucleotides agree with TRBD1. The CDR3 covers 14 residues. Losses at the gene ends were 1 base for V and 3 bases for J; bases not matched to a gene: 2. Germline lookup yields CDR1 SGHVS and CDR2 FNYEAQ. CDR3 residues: CASSLGQGEETQYF. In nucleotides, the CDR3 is TGTGCCAGCAGCTTAGGGCAGGGGGAAGAGACCCAGTACTTC.

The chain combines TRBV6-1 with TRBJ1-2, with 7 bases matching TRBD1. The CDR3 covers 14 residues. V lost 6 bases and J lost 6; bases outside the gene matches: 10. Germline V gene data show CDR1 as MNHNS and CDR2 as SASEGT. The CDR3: CASRTTTGIHGYTF. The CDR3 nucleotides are TGTGCCAGCAGGACGACGACAGGGATCCATGGCTACACCTTC.

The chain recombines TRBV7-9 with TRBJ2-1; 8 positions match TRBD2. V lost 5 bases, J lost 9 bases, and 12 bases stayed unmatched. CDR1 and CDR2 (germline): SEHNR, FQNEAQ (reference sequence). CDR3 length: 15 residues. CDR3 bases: TGTGCCAGCAGCCCACAGGGCGGGAGGCTGATTGAGCAGTTCTTC. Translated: CASSPQGGRLIEQFF.

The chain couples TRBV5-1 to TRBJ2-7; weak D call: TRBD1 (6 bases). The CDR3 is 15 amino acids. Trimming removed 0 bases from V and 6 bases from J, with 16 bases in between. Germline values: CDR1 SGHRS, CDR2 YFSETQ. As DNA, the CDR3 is TGCGCCAGCAGCTTGGAGGTTCAGGGGTCAAGCGAGCAGTACTTC. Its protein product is CASSLEVQGSSEQYF. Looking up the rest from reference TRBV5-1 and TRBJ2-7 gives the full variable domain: KAGVTQTPRYLIKTRGQQVTLSCSPISGHRSVSWYQQTPGQGLQFLFEYFSETQRNKGNFPGRFSGRQFSNSRSEMNVSTLELGDSALYLCASSLEVQGSSEQYFGPGTRLTVT.

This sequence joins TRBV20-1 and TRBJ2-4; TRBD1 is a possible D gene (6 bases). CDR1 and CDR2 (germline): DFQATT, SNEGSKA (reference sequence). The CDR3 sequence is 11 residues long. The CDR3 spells CSTGTSFIQYF. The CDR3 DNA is TGCAGCACCGGGACATCCTTTATTCAGTACTTC.

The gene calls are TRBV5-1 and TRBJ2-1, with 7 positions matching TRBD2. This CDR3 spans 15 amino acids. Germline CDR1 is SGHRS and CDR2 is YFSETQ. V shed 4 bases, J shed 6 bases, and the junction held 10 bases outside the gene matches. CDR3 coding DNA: TGCGCCAGCAGCGTAGGACTAGGACTCGTCAATGAGCAGTTCTTC. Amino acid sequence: CASSVGLGLVNEQFF.

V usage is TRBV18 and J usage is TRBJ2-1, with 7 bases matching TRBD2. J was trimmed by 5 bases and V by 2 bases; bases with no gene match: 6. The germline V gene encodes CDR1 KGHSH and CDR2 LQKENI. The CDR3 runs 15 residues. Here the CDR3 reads CASSPGQGLHNEQFF. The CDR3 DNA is TGTGCCAGCTCACCAGGGCAGGGACTACACAATGAGCAGTTCTTC.

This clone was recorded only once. CDR3 in amino acids: CASSQRTGLDTEAFF. Here the CDR3 DNA reads TGTGCCAGCAGCCAGAGGACAGGGCTAGACACTGAAGCTTTCTTT. The gene calls are TRBV14 and TRBJ1-1, with 8 bases matching TRBD1. V gave up 3 bases and J gave up 3 bases; unmatched junction bases: 6. Germline values: CDR1 SGHDN, CDR2 FVKESK. The CDR3 totals 15 residues.

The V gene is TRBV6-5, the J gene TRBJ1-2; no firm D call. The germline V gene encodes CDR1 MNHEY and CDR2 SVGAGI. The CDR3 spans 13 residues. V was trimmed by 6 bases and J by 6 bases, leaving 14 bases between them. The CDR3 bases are TGTGCCAGCAGCCCTGACATGGTGCATGGCTACACCTTC. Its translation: CASSPDMVHGYTF.

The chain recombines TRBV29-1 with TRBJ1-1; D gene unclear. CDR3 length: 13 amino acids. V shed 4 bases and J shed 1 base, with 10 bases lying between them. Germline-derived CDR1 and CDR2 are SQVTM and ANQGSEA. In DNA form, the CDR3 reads TGCAGCGTTGGAGGGTGGGGGAACACTGAAGCTTTCTTT. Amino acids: CSVGGWGNTEAFF. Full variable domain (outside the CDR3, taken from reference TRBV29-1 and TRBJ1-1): SAVISQKPSRDICQRGTSLTIQCQVDSQVTMMFWYRQQPGQSLTLIATANQGSEATYESGFVIDKFPISRPNLTFSTLTVSNMSPEDSSIYLCSVGGWGNTEAFFGQGTRLTVV.

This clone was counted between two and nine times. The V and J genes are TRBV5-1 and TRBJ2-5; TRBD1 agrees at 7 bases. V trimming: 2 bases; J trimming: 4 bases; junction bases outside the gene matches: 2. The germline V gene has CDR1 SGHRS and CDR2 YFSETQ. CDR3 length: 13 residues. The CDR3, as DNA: TGCGCCAGCAGCTTCGCAGGGGGAGAGACCCAGTACTTC. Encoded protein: CASSFAGGETQYF.

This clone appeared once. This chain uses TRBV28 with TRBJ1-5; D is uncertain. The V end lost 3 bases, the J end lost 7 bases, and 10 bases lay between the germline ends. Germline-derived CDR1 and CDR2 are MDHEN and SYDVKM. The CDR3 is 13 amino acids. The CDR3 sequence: CASSFNGGQPQHF. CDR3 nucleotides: TGTGCCAGCAGTTTTAATGGTGGCCAGCCCCAGCATTTT.

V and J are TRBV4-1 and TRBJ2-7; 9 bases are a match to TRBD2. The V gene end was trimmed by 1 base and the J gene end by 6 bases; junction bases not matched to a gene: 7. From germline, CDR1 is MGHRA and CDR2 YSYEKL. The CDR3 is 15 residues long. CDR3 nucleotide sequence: TGCGCCAGCAGCCAAGTGAGCGGGAGGTATTTCGAGCAGTACTTC. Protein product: CASSQVSGRYFEQYF.

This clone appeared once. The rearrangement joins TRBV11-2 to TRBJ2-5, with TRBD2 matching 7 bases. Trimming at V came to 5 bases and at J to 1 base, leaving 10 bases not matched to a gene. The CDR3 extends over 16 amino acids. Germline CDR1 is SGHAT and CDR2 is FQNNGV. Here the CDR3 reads CASSLGVRGSQETQYF. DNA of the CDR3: TGTGCCAGCAGCCTAGGGGTGCGGGGGTCCCAAGAGACCCAGTACTTC.

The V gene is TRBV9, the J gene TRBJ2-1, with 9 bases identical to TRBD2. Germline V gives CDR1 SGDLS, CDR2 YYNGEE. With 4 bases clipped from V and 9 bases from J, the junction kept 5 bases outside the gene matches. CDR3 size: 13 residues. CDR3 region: CASSPLSGGEQFF. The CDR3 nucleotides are TGTGCCAGCAGCCCCCTTAGCGGGGGTGAGCAGTTCTTC.

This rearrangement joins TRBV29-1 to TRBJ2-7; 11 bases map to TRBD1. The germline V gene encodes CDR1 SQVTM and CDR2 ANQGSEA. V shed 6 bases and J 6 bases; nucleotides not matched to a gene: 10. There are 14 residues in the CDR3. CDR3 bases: TGCAGCGTGGCTGGGGGGACAGGGGGGTTCGAGCAGTACTTC. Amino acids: CSVAGGTGGFEQYF.

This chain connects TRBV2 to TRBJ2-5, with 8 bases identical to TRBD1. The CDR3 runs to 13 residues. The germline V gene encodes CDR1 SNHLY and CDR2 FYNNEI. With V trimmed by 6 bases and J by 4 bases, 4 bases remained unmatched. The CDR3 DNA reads TGTGCCAGCAGGGACAGGGTACGAGAGACCCAGTACTTC. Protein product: CASRDRVRETQYF. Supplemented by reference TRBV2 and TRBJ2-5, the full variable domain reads EPEVTQTPSHQVTQMGQEVILRCVPISNHLYFYWYRQILGQKVEFLVSFYNNEISEKSEIFDDQFSVERPDGSNFTLKIRSTKLEDSAMYFCASRDRVRETQYFGPGTRLLVL.

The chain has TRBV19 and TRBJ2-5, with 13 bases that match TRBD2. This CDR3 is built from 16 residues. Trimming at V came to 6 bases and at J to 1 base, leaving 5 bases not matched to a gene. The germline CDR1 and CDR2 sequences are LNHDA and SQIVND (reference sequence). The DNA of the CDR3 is TGTGCCAGTAGCGGCGGGACTAGCGGGGCCCAAGAGACCCAGTACTTC. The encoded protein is CASSGGTSGAQETQYF.